One sample yielded the 21 T cell receptor beta chains listed below, sequenced in a study of T cells in Graves' hyperthyroidism and ophthalmopathy. What was amplified from RNA transcripts were TCR beta CDR3 regions. First-round RT-PCR of the TCR CDR3 relied on the HTBI primer set. One entry per CDR3 protein, called by TCRdb with MiXCR from the multiplex PCR reads. Of 250,000 or so distinct CDR3 sequences listed, around 15% are singletons. The sequencing sample was made of blood. These receptors were taken from a woman in her forties or fifties with Graves' hyperthyroidism that later progressed to Graves' ophthalmopathy.

This chain joins TRBV18 and TRBJ1-4, with no clear D. CDR3 length equals 13 residues. In germline, CDR1 is KGHSH, CDR2 LQKENI. Deletions cut 4 bases from V and 5 bases from J, with 8 bases between. The CDR3 region has the DNA TGTGCCAGCTCACAGGGCCTGAATGAAAAACTGTTTTTT. This translates into CASSQGLNEKLFF.

The chain joins TRBV12-3 or TRBV12-4 to TRBJ2-1, with 9 bases that match TRBD1. Trimming took 7 bases from V and 4 from J; bases not matched to a gene: 5. The CDR3 has 14 amino acids. For the CDR3, the DNA is TGTGCCAGCACCCAGGACAGGGGATACAATGAGCAGTTCTTC. This translates into CASTQDRGYNEQFF.

The genes are TRBV6-4 and TRBJ1-5; D is perhaps TRBD1 (5 bases). The V gene's germline CDR1 is MRHNA and CDR2 SNTAGT. V lost 6 bases and J 5 bases, leaving 14 bases between the germline ends. This CDR3 region has 14 residues. The CDR3 protein is CASRSAGGDQPQHF. Written as DNA, the CDR3 is TGTGCCAGCAGATCCGCGGGGGGGGATCAGCCCCAGCATTTT.

This chain joins TRBV11-2 and TRBJ2-2, with 7 bases that match TRBD1. The junction had 7 bases not matched to a gene; V was cut back by 5 bases and J by 1 base. CDR1 SGHAT and CDR2 FQNNGV come from the germline V gene. The CDR3 has 16 residues. The CDR3 spells CASSGDRVGNTGELFF. CDR3 sequence (DNA): TGTGCCAGCAGCGGTGACAGGGTCGGGAACACCGGGGAGCTGTTTTTT.

Concerning this clonotype: The junction does not match germline at one end; this may be a read error. The chain carries TRBV2 and TRBJ2-5; D is undetermined. Germline CDR1 SNHLY, CDR2 FYNNEI. The CDR3 length is 17 residues. The CDR3 bases are TGTGCCAGCAGTGAAGCTTTCGGCTGGAGTGGCCAAGAGGCCCAGTACTTC. Translation gives CASSEAFGWSGQEAQYF.

This clonotype was detected ten times or more. The rearrangement links TRBV27 to TRBJ2-1, with D perhaps TRBD2 (6 bases). The length of the CDR3 is 15 residues. V was trimmed by 7 bases and J by 3 bases, leaving 16 bases between them. Per germline, CDR1 MNHEY and CDR2 SMNVEV (reference sequence). This CDR3 reads CASNEGSGRYNEQFF. CDR3 DNA sequence: TGTGCCAGCAATGAGGGTAGCGGACGCTACAATGAGCAGTTCTTC.

The CDR3 nucleotides are TGCGCCAGCAGCCAAGCCGGATTTCGGAATCAGCCCCAGCATTTT. Residues: CASSQAGFRNQPQHF. J is TRBJ1-5 and V is TRBV4-1; D remains unclear. Germline V gene data show CDR1 as MGHRA and CDR2 as YSYEKL. Trimming took 1 base from V and 4 from J, leaving 11 bases between them. The CDR3 contains 15 residues.

There are many counts of this clonotype. The chain combines TRBV3-1 with TRBJ2-3, with 7 bases identical to TRBD2. CDR1 and CDR2 (germline): LGHDT, YNNKEL (reference sequence). V shed 4 bases and J 1 base; nucleotides not matched to a gene: 8. The CDR3 has 16 residues. The CDR3 loop is CASSPERGGGTDTQYF. The DNA of the CDR3 is TGTGCCAGCAGCCCGGAGCGGGGCGGGGGCACAGATACGCAGTATTTT.

The rearrangement links TRBV7-9 to TRBJ1-1, with unresolved D. Trimming left V 1 base short and J 0 bases short, with 15 bases between. CDR3 length: 17 residues. Germline V gene data show CDR1 as SEHNR and CDR2 as FQNEAQ (reference sequence). The CDR3 is CASSLGTWSQVNTEAFF. The CDR3 DNA follows: TGTGCCAGCAGCTTAGGCACGTGGTCCCAGGTGAACACTGAAGCTTTCTTT. Full variable domain (missing parts from reference TRBV7-9 and TRBJ1-1): DTGVSQNPRHKITKRGQNVTFRCDPISEHNRLYWYRQTLGQGPEFLTYFQNEAQLEKSRLLSDRFSAERPKGSFSTLEIQRTEQGDSAMYLCASSLGTWSQVNTEAFFGQGTRLTVV.

This clonotype appeared many times. The rearrangement uses TRBV24-1 and TRBJ2-1; 9 positions agree with TRBD1. Germline CDR1 and CDR2: KGHDR and SFDVKD. This CDR3 comprises 16 residues. Unmatched junction bases numbered 9, after V lost 3 bases and J lost 7 bases. The CDR3 region has the DNA TGTGCCACCAGTGATCCGGGACAGGGTGACAGAAATGAGCAGTTCTTC. As protein: CATSDPGQGDRNEQFF.

In this sample, this clonotype turned up a few times. The chain uses TRBV19 and TRBJ2-1, with TRBD2 matching over 7 bases. J lost 2 bases, V lost 1 base, and 2 bases had no gene match. Germline V lookup: CDR1 LNHDA, CDR2 SQIVND (reference sequence). The length of the CDR3 is 15 residues. The CDR3: CASSIGAGTYNEQFF. CDR3 nucleotides: TGTGCCAGTAGTATAGGAGCGGGAACCTACAATGAGCAGTTCTTC. Looking up the rest from reference TRBV19 and TRBJ2-1 gives the full variable domain: DGGITQSPKYLFRKEGQNVTLSCEQNLNHDAMYWYRQDPGQGLRLIYYSQIVNDFQKGDIAEGYSVSREKKESFPLTVTSAQKNPTAFYLCASSIGAGTYNEQFFGPGTRLTVL.

V is TRBV28 and J is TRBJ1-2; TRBD1 matches 9 bases. CDR3 size: 13 residues. V shed 7 bases, J shed 7 bases, and the junction held 7 bases outside the gene matches. Germline V gives CDR1 MDHEN, CDR2 SYDVKM. CDR3 in DNA: TGTGCCAGCAAACCGGGGACAGGGAGTGGCTACACCTTC. Amino acids: CASKPGTGSGYTF.

This clonotype was observed many times. The V gene is TRBV2, the J gene TRBJ2-3, with a tentative D call TRBD2 (6 bases). The length of the CDR3 is 16 residues. V shed 7 bases and J shed 5 bases, with 22 bases lying between them. The germline CDR1 and CDR2 sequences are SNHLY and FYNNEI. The CDR3 loop reads CASNPPAGRGRDTQYF. The DNA for the CDR3 is TGTGCCAGCAACCCCCCGGCCGGGAGAGGACGAGATACGCAGTATTTT.

V is TRBV9 and J is TRBJ2-3; weak D call: TRBD1 (6 bases). The CDR3 covers 15 residues. The V gene's germline CDR1 is SGDLS and CDR2 YYNGEE. The germline V and J ends were trimmed by 0 bases and 4 bases, with 12 bases remaining between them. The CDR3 loop is CASSVGGPRADTQYF. CDR3 bases: TGTGCCAGCAGCGTAGGGGGGCCCCGCGCAGATACGCAGTATTTT.

The rearrangement joins TRBV5-4 to TRBJ2-2, with D uncertain. CDR3 length: 14 amino acids. Germline assignment: CDR1 SGHNT and CDR2 YYREEE (reference sequence). Trimming took 5 bases from V and 6 from J, leaving 14 bases between them. CDR3 loop: CASSPFLYPGELFF. DNA of the CDR3: TGTGCCAGCAGTCCTTTTTTATACCCCGGGGAGCTGTTTTTT.

This clonotype was seen ten or more times. The V call is TRBV30, the J call TRBJ1-3, with D possibly being TRBD1 (5 bases). V lost 0 bases to trimming and J lost 0 bases, with 12 bases between them. There are 16 residues in the CDR3. CDR1 and CDR2 (germline): GTSNPN, SVGIG (reference sequence). The chain's CDR3 is CAWSVTGLVSGNTIYF. Written as DNA, the CDR3 is TGTGCCTGGAGTGTTACGGGACTTGTCTCTGGAAACACCATATATTTT.

The table lists this clonotype with many counts. CDR3 amino acids: CASSLGQGRDEQFF. CDR3 sequence (DNA): TGTGCCAGCAGTTTAGGTCAGGGGAGGGATGAGCAGTTCTTC. V usage is TRBV12-3 or TRBV12-4 and J usage is TRBJ2-1; D may be TRBD2 (7 bases). The CDR3 has 14 residues. V was shortened by 1 base and J by 8 bases, with 12 bases between the two germline ends.

The table lists this clonotype with a count of one. This chain uses TRBV24-1 with TRBJ2-1, with 14 bases identical to TRBD2. Germline CDR1 KGHDR, CDR2 SFDVKD. The CDR3 is made up of 17 amino acids. The V and J ends lost 5 bases and 6 bases, in that order; junction bases with no gene match: 8. The CDR3 nucleotides read TGTGCCACCAGTGGTTTTGGACTAGCGGGAGGTTTCAATGAGCAGTTCTTC. The encoded protein is CATSGFGLAGGFNEQFF.

This clonotype was seen at least ten times. The rearrangement joins TRBV3-1 to TRBJ2-7; D is undetermined. V shed 4 bases and J shed 0 bases, with 13 bases lying between them. Germline V gene data show CDR1 as LGHDT and CDR2 as YNNKEL (reference sequence). The CDR3 totals 15 residues. Here the CDR3 DNA reads TGTGCCAGCAGCCCTTTTCCCGGACCCTCCTACGAGCAGTACTTC. Translated: CASSPFPGPSYEQYF.

This clonotype has a count of ten or more. The chain uses TRBV11-2 and TRBJ2-1; 9 nucleotides align to TRBD2. The CDR3 is 15 residues long. Per the germline V gene, CDR1 is SGHAT and CDR2 is FQNNGV. V lost 6 bases to trimming and J lost 7 bases; unmatched junction nucleotides: 10. In DNA form, the CDR3 reads TGTGCCAGCAGTACCGGACTAGCGCCTGGGAATGAGCAGTTCTTC. The encoded protein is CASSTGLAPGNEQFF.

This clonotype was seen repeatedly, ten times or more. V and J are TRBV7-2 and TRBJ2-5; TRBD2 might be the D (7 bases). The V end was cut by 5 bases, the J end by 7 bases, with 29 bases between. Germline V gene sequence: CDR1 SGHTA, CDR2 FQGNSA. The CDR3 is 18 amino acids. The CDR3 sequence: CASSRSATRLAEGGTQYF. In nucleotides, the CDR3 is TGTGCCAGCAGCCGCTCTGCGACAAGACTAGCAGAAGGGGGGACCCAGTACTTC.